These 23 T cell receptor beta chains came from one sample sequenced in a study of blood T cell repertoires in COVID-19. The data were produced by immunoSEQ multiplex PCR, yet TCRdb's version contains in-frame clones alone and is incomplete. The sample lists more than 200,000 clones; 80% to 90% were seen once. Sequences were obtained from peripheral blood. All receptors derive from a woman aged 45-60 years with acute or convalescent COVID-19.

V and J are TRBV28 and TRBJ2-7; D uncertain. Germline CDR1 reads MDHEN; CDR2 reads SYDVKM. The CDR3 runs to 14 residues. V was trimmed by 5 bases and J by 2 bases, leaving 13 bases between them. CDR3 loop: CASSPPGTAYEQYF. The CDR3, as DNA: TGTGCCAGCAGTCCCCCGGGTACTGCCTACGAGCAGTACTTC.

The CDR3 is CASSRLGQGAKASYEQYF. Here the CDR3 DNA reads TGTGCCAGCAGCCGCCTGGGACAGGGGGCTAAGGCTTCCTACGAGCAGTACTTC. This chain links TRBV14 with TRBJ2-7; the match to TRBD1 covers 12 bases. This CDR3 spans 18 amino acids. The germline V gene has CDR1 SGHDN and CDR2 FVKESK. With V trimmed by 4 bases and J by 1 base, 11 bases remained unmatched.

CDR3 nucleotides: TGTGCCAGCAGCCAAGGGTGGCAGGGGATTGGCTTCTTT. Translation gives CASSQGWQGIGFF. The chain carries TRBV3-1 (or the pseudogene TRBV3-2) and TRBJ1-1; the D gene is possibly TRBD1 (6 bases). In germline, CDR1 is LGHDT, CDR2 YNNKEL (reference sequence). The CDR3 totals 13 residues. Trimming removed 1 base at V and 14 bases at J, with 17 bases between.

The rearrangement links TRBV3-1 (or the pseudogene TRBV3-2) to TRBJ1-5; no clear D. Germline CDR1 reads LGHDT; CDR2 reads YNNKEL (reference sequence). The CDR3 is made up of 15 amino acids. The ends were cut back, 1 base at V and 1 base at J, with 8 bases in the middle. The CDR3 region is CASSQGARSNQPQHF. CDR3 coding DNA: TGTGCCAGCAGCCAAGGGGCCAGAAGCAATCAGCCCCAGCATTTT.

The rearrangement uses TRBV19 and TRBJ1-2, with no clear D. Trimming shortened V by 4 bases and J by 1 base, and 4 bases separated the two germline ends. The germline CDR1 and CDR2 sequences are LNHDA and SQIVND (reference sequence). The CDR3 runs to 12 residues. Here the CDR3 DNA reads TGTGCCAGTAGTACAGTTAACTATGGCTACACCTTC. This translates into CASSTVNYGYTF. The full variable domain, its missing parts supplied by reference TRBV19 and TRBJ1-2, is DGGITQSPKYLFRKEGQNVTLSCEQNLNHDAMYWYRQDPGQGLRLIYYSQIVNDFQKGDIAEGYSVSREKKESFPLTVTSAQKNPTAFYLCASSTVNYGYTFGSGTRLTVV.

The V and J genes are TRBV2 and TRBJ1-5, with 11 bases matching TRBD1. The length of the CDR3 is 14 residues. V dropped 6 bases and J dropped 4; count of bases not matched to a gene: 2. CDR1 and CDR2 (germline): SNHLY, FYNNEI. The CDR3: CASRGTGGNQPQHF. DNA of the CDR3: TGTGCCAGCAGGGGGACAGGGGGGAATCAGCCCCAGCATTTT.

The chain combines TRBV20-1 with TRBJ2-7; 9 bases match TRBD2. The V segment lost 3 bases and the J segment 3 bases; nucleotides outside the gene matches: 9. From germline, CDR1 is DFQATT and CDR2 SNEGSKA (reference sequence). CDR3 size: 15 residues. The CDR3 coding sequence is TGCAGTGCTAGTGAGGCTAGCGGGGTCGGCTACGAGCAGTACTTC. Translated: CSASEASGVGYEQYF.

Here the CDR3 DNA reads TGTGCCAGCAGCTCACCTGGAGGGGGGGCCACTGAAGCTTTCTTT. This sequence encodes CASSSPGGGATEAFF. The gene calls are TRBV7-3 and TRBJ1-1; a possible D gene is TRBD1 (6 bases). This CDR3 has 15 residues. Germline CDR1 is SGHTA and CDR2 is FQGTGA. V shed 4 bases and J shed 4 bases, with 16 bases lying between them.

This chain links TRBV6-5 with TRBJ2-7; no reliable D call. Germline CDR1 reads MNHEY; CDR2 reads SVGAGI. V lost 7 bases to trimming and J lost 1 base, with 11 bases between them. The CDR3 is made up of 13 amino acids. In DNA, the CDR3 is TGTGCCAGCACCCTCAGACAATCCTACGAGCAGTACTTC. Amino acid sequence: CASTLRQSYEQYF.

The rearrangement uses TRBV3-1 (or the pseudogene TRBV3-2) and TRBJ2-3, with D perhaps TRBD1 (6 bases). V gave up 4 bases and J gave up 3 bases, with 17 bases separating them. Germline values: CDR1 LGHDT, CDR2 YNNKEL (reference sequence). This CDR3 contains 16 residues. The CDR3 nucleotides are TGTGCCAGCAGCCCTTACTCGGGACAAATTACAGATACGCAGTATTTT. Protein sequence: CASSPYSGQITDTQYF.

The V gene is TRBV27, the J gene TRBJ2-1; no clear D. CDR1 is MNHEY, CDR2 SMNVEV, per germline (reference sequence). V was shortened by 2 bases and J by 8 bases, with 19 bases between the two germline ends. The CDR3 length is 16 residues. In DNA, the CDR3 is TGTGCCAGCAGTTTAGGTCGGAACCTAGTGGTTGATGAGCAGTTCTTC. This encodes CASSLGRNLVVDEQFF.

The gene calls are TRBV4-1 and TRBJ2-3, with TRBD2 matching over 12 bases. With 1 base clipped from V and 5 bases from J, the junction kept 7 bases outside the gene matches. The CDR3 runs 17 residues. Germline-derived CDR1 and CDR2 are MGHRA and YSYEKL. CDR3 in amino acids: CASSQALAGGPLDTQYF. The DNA of the CDR3 is TGCGCCAGCAGCCAAGCCCTAGCGGGAGGGCCGTTAGATACGCAGTATTTT.

This CDR3 is CATSSLRGGNEQFF. CDR3 nucleotide sequence: TGTGCCACCAGTTCGCTTCGTGGGGGGAATGAGCAGTTCTTC. V usage is TRBV24-1 and J usage is TRBJ2-1; possibly TRBD2 for D (6 bases). This CDR3 is 14 amino acids long. Per the germline V gene, CDR1 is KGHDR and CDR2 is SFDVKD. Trimming took 6 bases from V and 7 from J, leaving 15 bases between them.

The chain recombines TRBV7-8 with TRBJ2-3, with D tentatively TRBD2 (7 bases). There are 14 residues in the CDR3. Trimming cost V 7 bases and J 1 base, with 12 bases left between them. The germline gives CDR1 SGHVS, CDR2 FQNEAQ. The DNA for the CDR3 is TGTGCCAGCACCTGGGGGGGCCGCACAGATACGCAGTATTTT. Translation: CASTWGGRTDTQYF.

The J gene is TRBJ2-7, the V gene TRBV28; D gene ambiguous. The germline gives CDR1 MDHEN, CDR2 SYDVKM. V was cut by 4 bases and J by 1 base, with 11 bases left in between. CDR3 length: 14 residues. The CDR3 reads CASSYFDGSYEQYF. DNA for the CDR3: TGTGCCAGCAGTTATTTCGACGGGTCCTACGAGCAGTACTTC.

The chain is built from TRBV5-1 and TRBJ2-7; 12 nucleotides align to TRBD2. The germline V gene has CDR1 SGHRS and CDR2 YFSETQ. There are 17 residues in the CDR3. Trimming cost V 4 bases and J 3 bases; bases outside gene matches: 11. The DNA of the CDR3 is TGCGCCAGCAGCCCCTCCGGGACTAGCGGGTATTACTACGAGCAGTACTTC. Amino acids: CASSPSGTSGYYYEQYF.

The rearrangement joins TRBV11-3 to TRBJ2-3; 8 nucleotides line up with TRBD2. J lost 3 bases, V lost 5 bases, and 7 bases had no gene match. Germline V gene data show CDR1 as SGHNT and CDR2 as YENEEA. CDR3 length: 15 residues. The CDR3 sequence is CASSQGLAGTDTQYF. The CDR3 DNA reads as TGTGCCAGCAGCCAAGGACTAGCAGGGACAGATACGCAGTATTTT. The complete variable domain, with remaining parts taken from reference TRBV11-3 and TRBJ2-3, reads EAGVVQSPRYKIIEKKQPVAFWCNPISGHNTLYWYLQNLGQGPELLIRYENEEAVDDSQLPKDRFSAERLKGVDSTLKIQPAELGDSAVYLCASSQGLAGTDTQYFGPGTRLTVL.

The table lists this clone with a count of one. The V gene is TRBV14, the J gene TRBJ1-2; TRBD1 matches at 8 bases. V lost 0 bases, J lost 7 bases, and 7 bases stayed unmatched. Germline V gene data show CDR1 as SGHDN and CDR2 as FVKESK. The CDR3 length is 15 residues. CDR3 region: CASSQDQGALGGYTF. For the CDR3, the DNA is TGTGCCAGCAGCCAAGATCAGGGGGCGCTCGGTGGCTACACCTTC.

The chain uses TRBV3-1 (or the pseudogene TRBV3-2) and TRBJ1-1; 8 bases align to TRBD1. J lost 1 base, V lost 4 bases, and 2 bases had no gene match. The CDR3 is 14 amino acids. Germline assignment: CDR1 LGHDT and CDR2 YNNKEL (reference sequence). The CDR3: CASSRGTGNTEAFF. The CDR3 nucleotides read TGTGCCAGCAGCCGGGGGACAGGGAACACTGAAGCTTTCTTT.

In its sample, this clone was seen once. CDR3 residues: CASSRGTGAGNTIYF. As DNA, the CDR3 is TGTGCCAGCAGCCGGGGGACAGGGGCTGGAAACACCATATATTTT. The V gene is TRBV5-6, the J gene TRBJ1-3; the match to TRBD1 covers 10 bases. Germline CDR1 is SGHDT and CDR2 is YYEEEE. V shed 4 bases and J 2 bases; nucleotides not matched to a gene: 3. The CDR3 is made up of 15 amino acids.

The V and J genes are TRBV7-2 and TRBJ2-2, with D uncertain. CDR1 and CDR2 from the germline V gene are SGHTA and FQGNSA. The V end lost 2 bases, the J end lost 8 bases, and 9 bases lay between the germline ends. The length of the CDR3 is 13 residues. The CDR3 nucleotides read TGTGCCAGCAGCTTAAGAGTACCTGGGGAGCTGTTTTTT. Translation gives CASSLRVPGELFF.

The chain recombines TRBV7-3 with TRBJ2-1; no firm D call. This CDR3 contains 13 residues. Trimming took 2 bases from V and 5 from J, leaving 7 bases between them. Per germline, CDR1 SGHTA and CDR2 FQGTGA. The chain's CDR3 is CASSLSANNEQFF. For the CDR3, the DNA is TGTGCCAGCAGCTTATCCGCGAACAATGAGCAGTTCTTC.

CDR3 loop: CASVTGGLVWNQPQHF. The CDR3 nucleotides read TGTGCCAGCGTGACAGGGGGCTTGGTTTGGAATCAGCCCCAGCATTTT. V usage is TRBV28 and J usage is TRBJ1-5, with TRBD1 identical over 10 bases. The germline V gene has CDR1 MDHEN and CDR2 SYDVKM. The CDR3 is made up of 16 amino acids. Unmatched junction bases numbered 11, after V lost 8 bases and J lost 4 bases.